This is a list of T cell receptor beta chains from one sample in a study of cytotoxic CD8 clonotypes in ibrutinib-treated CLL. TCRdb keeps only in-frame clones here, not all; method: immunoSEQ multiplex PCR. Here the sample spans over 65,000 clones, 68% being singletons. Material: PBMCs, obtained after 12 months of ibrutinib treatment. The receptors were gathered from a human donor with chronic lymphocytic leukemia. The CDR3 runs from the conserved cysteine through the conserved F or W. A D gene is named only where the DNA matches it firmly. The size of a clone is reported for some rows only, either as once, few or many, or as a class for expanded clones.

NA TRBD2 TRBJ2-5 TRBV30 18 CAWSVRVGGGPQQETQYF TGTGCCTGGAGTGTACGGGTGGGCGGGGGGCCTCAACAAGAGACCCAGTACTTC
NA NA TRBJ2-3 TRBV9 14 CASSVAGGSDTQYF TGTGCCAGCAGCGTAGCGGGGGGCTCAGATACGCAGTATTTT
NA NA TRBJ1-6 TRBV5-1 17 CASSLVTGYSYNSPLHF TGCGCCAGCAGCTTGGTCACGGGTTATAGCTATAATTCACCCCTCCACTTT
NA NA TRBJ2-1 TRBV2 17 CASSARAQGWVHNEQFF TGTGCCAGCAGCGCTCGAGCACAGGGTTGGGTGCACAATGAGCAGTTCTTC
NA TRBD1 TRBJ1-2 TRBV10-3 17 CAISESGTGMFSYGYTF TGTGCCATCAGTGAGTCCGGGACAGGGATGTTCAGCTATGGCTACACCTTC
few TRBD1 TRBJ2-1 TRBV19 15 CASSIVTGVPYEQFF TGTGCCAGTAGTATAGTAACAGGGGTCCCCTATGAGCAGTTCTTC
few TRBD2 TRBJ2-3 TRBV7-2 16 CASSLWLAGGGYTQYF TGTGCCAGCAGCTTATGGCTAGCGGGGGGTGGTTATACGCAGTATTTT
NA TRBD1 TRBJ1-4 TRBV9 15 CASSVETGPDEKLFF TGTGCCAGCAGCGTAGAGACAGGGCCAGACGAAAAACTGTTTTTT
NA NA TRBJ1-4 TRBV7-9 16 CASSLATPATNEKLFF TGTGCCAGCAGCCTAGCGACACCCGCAACTAATGAAAAACTGTTTTTT
NA TRBD2 TRBJ2-1 TRBV18 17 CASSPRTSGGPYNEQFF TGTGCCAGCTCACCTCGGACTAGCGGGGGACCCTACAATGAGCAGTTCTTC
NA NA TRBJ2-1 TRBV7-2 15 CASSRDSSTYNEQFF TGTGCCAGCAGCCGAGACTCGAGCACGTACAATGAGCAGTTCTTC
NA NA TRBJ2-7 TRBV12-2 14 CASRRDLETYEQYF TGTGCAAGTCGCCGAGACTTGGAAACCTACGAGCAGTACTTC
NA NA TRBJ2-1 TRBV6-5 14 CASSYSRGRVEQFF TGTGCCAGCAGTTACTCTCGGGGCCGCGTGGAGCAGTTCTTC
NA NA TRBJ1-2 TRBV19 13 CASSMGIYRGYTF TGTGCCAGTAGTATGGGCATTTATCGAGGCTACACCTTC
NA NA TRBJ1-6 TRBV6-6 12 CASSYANSPLHF TGTGCCAGCAGTTACGCCAATTCACCCCTCCACTTT
few TRBD1 TRBJ1-2 TRBV6-6 13 CASSYPQGEGYTF TGTGCCAGCAGTTACCCCCAGGGGGAGGGCTACACCTTC
once NA TRBJ2-5 TRBV9 15 CASSVGGRFQETQYF TGTGCCAGCAGCGTAGGGGGCAGGTTCCAAGAGACCCAGTACTTC
NA NA TRBJ2-1 TRBV4-3 13 CASSQDGIGEQFF TGCGCCAGCAGCCAAGATGGGATCGGTGAGCAGTTCTTC
few NA TRBJ1-1 TRBV6-5 14 CASSYDRIKTEAFF TGTGCCAGCAGTTACGACAGGATTAAAACTGAAGCTTTCTTT
few NA TRBJ2-7 TRBV4-1 14 CASSPRLSPYEQYF TGCGCCAGCAGCCCTAGACTGTCTCCATACGAGCAGTACTTC
medium-sized NA TRBJ2-2 TRBV28 15 CATARTGRNTGELFF TGTGCCACCGCGCGTACAGGACGGAACACCGGGGAGCTGTTTTTT
few NA TRBJ2-3 TRBV5-1 13 CASSGGFTDTQYF TGCGCCAGCAGCGGGGGTTTCACAGATACGCAGTATTTT
NA NA TRBJ1-2 TRBV7-2 17 CASSGEVKGGFHYGYTF TGTGCCAGCAGCGGTGAGGTGAAGGGAGGGTTCCACTATGGCTACACCTTC
NA NA TRBJ1-1 TRBV5-4 15 CASSPRTSMNTEAFF TGTGCCAGCAGCCCCCGGACATCCATGAACACTGAAGCTTTCTTT
NA TRBD2 TRBJ2-3 TRBV10-1 17 CASSEWGWTSGTDTQYF TGCGCCAGCAGTGAGTGGGGTTGGACTAGTGGCACAGATACGCAGTATTTT
NA TRBD2 TRBJ2-2 TRBV5-4 15 CASSKAGWRTGELFF TGTGCCAGCAGTAAAGCGGGGTGGAGAACCGGGGAGCTGTTTTTT
NA NA TRBJ2-5 TRBV2 13 CASMSFLGETQYF TGTGCCAGCATGTCGTTTTTAGGAGAGACCCAGTACTTC
NA NA TRBJ1-4 TRBV7-9 13 CASSSTHQVELFF TGTGCCAGCAGCTCAACGCATCAAGTCGAACTGTTTTTT
NA NA TRBJ1-1 TRBV5-5 14 CASSFLTGNTEAFF TGTGCCAGCAGCTTCTTGACTGGGAACACTGAAGCTTTCTTT
NA TRBD1 TRBJ1-6 TRBV6-5 15 CASSYFPTGRSPLHF TGTGCCAGCAGTTACTTCCCGACAGGGCGTTCACCCCTCCACTTT
NA NA TRBJ2-1 TRBV5-6 12 CASSFQVNEQFF TGTGCCAGCAGCTTCCAAGTAAATGAGCAGTTCTTC
NA NA TRBJ2-4 TRBV19 14 CASSNPGDKNIQYF TGTGCCAGTTCTAACCCGGGAGACAAAAACATTCAGTATTTC
NA NA TRBJ1-4 TRBV4-2 15 CASSQEGGNNEKLFF TGTGCCAGCAGCCAAGAGGGGGGGAATAATGAAAAACTGTTTTTT
NA NA TRBJ2-1 TRBV5-6 15 CASSPRSGFYNEQFF TGTGCCAGCAGCCCACGGTCCGGGTTCTACAATGAGCAGTTCTTC
few NA TRBJ1-1 TRBV4-1 14 CASSHKRGEPEAFF TGCGCCAGCAGCCACAAGAGGGGAGAGCCTGAAGCTTTCTTT
NA NA TRBJ2-5 TRBV5-1 17 CASSLALTADFRETQYF TGCGCCAGCAGCTTGGCCCTGACAGCGGATTTCAGGGAGACCCAGTACTTC
NA NA TRBJ1-3 TRBV29-1 12 CSALGSGNTIYF TGCAGCGCTCTAGGCTCTGGAAACACCATATATTTT
NA TRBD1 TRBJ1-4 TRBV25-1 15 CASSGDREINEKLFF TGTGCCAGCAGTGGCGACAGGGAGATTAATGAAAAACTGTTTTTT
NA NA TRBJ1-2 TRBV7-3 12 CASSLFRGGYTF TGTGCCAGCAGCCTGTTCCGGGGTGGCTACACCTTC
NA NA TRBJ2-5 TRBV5-8 15 CASSLAGGVRETQYF TGTGCCAGCAGCTTGGCCGGCGGGGTCCGGGAGACCCAGTACTTC
medium-sized NA TRBJ1-6 TRBV5-6 16 CASSRVFGLRGSPLHF TGTGCCAGCAGCCGGGTTTTCGGGTTGAGGGGTTCACCCCTCCACTTT
few NA TRBJ1-3 TRBV5-1 15 CASRPALGTGNTIYF TGCGCCAGCAGGCCCGCACTGGGCACGGGAAACACCATATATTTT
NA TRBD1 TRBJ1-4 TRBV18 14 CASSPDRGGEKLFF TGTGCCAGCTCACCAGACAGGGGAGGTGAAAAACTGTTTTTT
NA TRBD1 TRBJ1-5 TRBV30 15 CAWSVGQTGTQPQHF TGTGCCTGGAGTGTAGGACAGACAGGGACTCAGCCCCAGCATTTT
NA TRBD2 TRBJ2-1 TRBV5-1 15 CASSLVAGGRGEQFF TGCGCCAGCAGCTTGGTGGCGGGGGGCCGAGGTGAGCAGTTCTTC
NA NA TRBJ2-1 TRBV9 13 CASSVFGAGEQFF TGTGCCAGCAGCGTATTCGGGGCTGGTGAGCAGTTCTTC
once NA TRBJ2-3 TRBV7-9 19 CASSPPGSTKHPSTDTQYF TGTGCCAGCAGCCCCCCGGGGAGTACGAAACACCCTAGCACAGATACGCAGTATTTT
NA NA TRBJ2-1 TRBV29-1 12 CSSNRVGNEQFF TGCAGCTCCAACAGGGTAGGGAATGAGCAGTTCTTC